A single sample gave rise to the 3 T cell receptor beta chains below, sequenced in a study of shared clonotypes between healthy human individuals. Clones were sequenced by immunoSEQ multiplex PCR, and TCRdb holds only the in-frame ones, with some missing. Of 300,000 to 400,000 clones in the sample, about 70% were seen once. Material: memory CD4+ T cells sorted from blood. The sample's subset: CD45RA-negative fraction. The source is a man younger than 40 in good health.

The CDR3 loop reads CASSLDPNNEQFF. CDR3 bases: TGTGCCAGCAGCTTAGATCCAAACAATGAGCAGTTCTTC. J is TRBJ2-1 and V is TRBV7-3, with D uncertain. The CDR3 has 13 residues. In germline, CDR1 is SGHTA, CDR2 FQGTGA. Trimming took off 2 bases at V and 5 bases at J, with 7 bases between the two ends.

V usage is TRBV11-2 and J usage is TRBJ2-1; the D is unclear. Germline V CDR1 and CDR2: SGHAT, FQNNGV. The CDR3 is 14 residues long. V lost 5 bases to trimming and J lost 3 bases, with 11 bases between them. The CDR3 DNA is TGTGCCAGCAGCCCCGGGCCAAACTACAATGAGCAGTTCTTC. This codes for CASSPGPNYNEQFF. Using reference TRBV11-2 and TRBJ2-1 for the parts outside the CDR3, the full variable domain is EAGVAQSPRYKIIEKRQSVAFWCNPISGHATLYWYQQILGQGPKLLIQFQNNGVVDDSQLPKDRFSAERLKGVDSTLKIQPAKLEDSAVYLCASSPGPNYNEQFFGPGTRLTVL.

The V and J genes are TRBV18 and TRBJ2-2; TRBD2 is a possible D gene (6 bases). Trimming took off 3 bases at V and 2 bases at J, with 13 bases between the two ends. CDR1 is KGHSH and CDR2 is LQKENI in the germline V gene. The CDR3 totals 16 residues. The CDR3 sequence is CASSPGAGLNTGELFF. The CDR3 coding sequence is TGTGCCAGCTCACCCGGAGCGGGCCTTAACACCGGGGAGCTGTTTTTT.